These 4 T cell receptor beta chains originate from one sample sequenced in a study of low-dose radiotherapy and immunotherapy resistance in tumors. With TRAV- and TRBV-specific primers, first-strand cDNA was made, covering the alpha and beta chains. For amplifying TCRs, the PCR ran for approximately 18 cycles with Phusion, which was used together with a constant-region primer and the adapter on the V primers. TCRdb passed the reads through MiXCR, listing each CDR3 protein once. The repertoire has around 80,000 distinct CDR3 sequences, 15% to 20% of them found once; the top ten carry approximately 1.5%. The time point: after trial treatment. Documented treatment: LDRT plus nivolumab, ipilimumab, low-dose cyclophosphamide and aspirin (RACIN trial). The sequences come from PBMCs, collected after low-dose radiotherapy plus immunotherapy. These receptors were collected from a male donor with prostate cancer.

This clonotype was counted ten times or more. The genes are TRBV2 and TRBJ1-4; D is unclear. This CDR3 has 15 amino acids. In germline, CDR1 is SNHLY, CDR2 FYNNEI. V was pared by 3 bases and J by 3 bases, with 11 bases between. The DNA of the CDR3 is TGTGCCAGCAGTGAGTTTCCGTCCGCTAATGAAAAACTGTTTTTT. This codes for CASSEFPSANEKLFF.

This clonotype was picked up many times. This chain joins TRBV7-2 and TRBJ2-2; D unresolved. Germline V gene lookup returns CDR1 SGHTA and CDR2 FQGNSA. Between the trimmed V and J ends, which lost 3 bases and 7 bases, there was a span of 6 bases. The CDR3 has 12 amino acids. For the CDR3, the DNA is TGTGCCAGCAGCTTCGGGTTCGGGGAGCTGTTTTTT. It yields the protein CASSFGFGELFF.

This clonotype appeared many times. The V call is TRBV10-2, the J call TRBJ2-7; TRBD2 matches at 10 bases. Germline V gene sequence: CDR1 WSHSY, CDR2 SAAADI. V gave up 6 bases and J gave up 1 base; unmatched junction bases: 3. This CDR3 is 14 amino acids long. The CDR3 loop is CASSGTSVSYEQYF. The CDR3 DNA sequence: TGCGCCAGCAGCGGGACTAGCGTATCCTACGAGCAGTACTTC.

This clonotype was counted at least ten times. The chain employs TRBV5-4 and TRBJ2-1, with D maybe TRBD1 (6 bases). Trimming removed 4 bases at V and 0 bases at J, with 14 bases between. The CDR3 sequence is 16 residues long. From germline, CDR1 is SGHNT and CDR2 YYREEE (reference sequence). The CDR3 nucleotides are TGTGCCAGCAGCATGGGACACCGGAGCTCCTACAATGAGCAGTTCTTC. This codes for CASSMGHRSSYNEQFF.